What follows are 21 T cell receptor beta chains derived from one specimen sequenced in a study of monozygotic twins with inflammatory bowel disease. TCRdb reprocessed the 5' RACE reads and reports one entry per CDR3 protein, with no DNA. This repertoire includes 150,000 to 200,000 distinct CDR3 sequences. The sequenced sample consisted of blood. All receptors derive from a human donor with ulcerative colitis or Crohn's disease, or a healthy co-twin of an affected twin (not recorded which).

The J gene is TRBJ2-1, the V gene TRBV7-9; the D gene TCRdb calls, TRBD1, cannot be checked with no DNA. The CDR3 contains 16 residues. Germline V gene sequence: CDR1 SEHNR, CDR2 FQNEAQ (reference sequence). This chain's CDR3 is CASSLGGREPLHEQFF.

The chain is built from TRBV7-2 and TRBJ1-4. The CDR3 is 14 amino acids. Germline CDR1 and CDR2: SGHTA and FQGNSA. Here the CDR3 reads CASSLGGLREKLFF.

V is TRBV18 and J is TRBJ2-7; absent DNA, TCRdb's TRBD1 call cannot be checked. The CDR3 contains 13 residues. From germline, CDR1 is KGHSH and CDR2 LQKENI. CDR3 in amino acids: CASAADISYEQYF.

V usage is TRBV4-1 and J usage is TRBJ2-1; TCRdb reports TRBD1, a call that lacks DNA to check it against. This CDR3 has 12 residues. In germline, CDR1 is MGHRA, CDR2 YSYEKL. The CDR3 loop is CASSQGAGEQFF.

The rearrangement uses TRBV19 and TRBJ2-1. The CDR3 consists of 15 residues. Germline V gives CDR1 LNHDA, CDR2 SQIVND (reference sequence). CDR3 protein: CASSIKQGSYNEQFF.

The CDR3 protein is CASSPTLYNSPLHF. The chain recombines TRBV12-3 or TRBV12-4 with TRBJ1-6. The CDR3 extends over 14 amino acids.

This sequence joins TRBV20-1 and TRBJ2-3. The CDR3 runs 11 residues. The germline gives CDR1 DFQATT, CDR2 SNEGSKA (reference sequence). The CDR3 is CSGYYPDTQYF.

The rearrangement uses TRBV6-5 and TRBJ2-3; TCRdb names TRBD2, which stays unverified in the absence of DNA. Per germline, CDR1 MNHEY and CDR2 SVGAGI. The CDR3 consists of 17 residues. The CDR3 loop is CASSYSPLAGRGDTQYF.

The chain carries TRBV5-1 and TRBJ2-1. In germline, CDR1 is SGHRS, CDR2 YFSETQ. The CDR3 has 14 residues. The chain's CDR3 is CASSPAISYNEQFF.

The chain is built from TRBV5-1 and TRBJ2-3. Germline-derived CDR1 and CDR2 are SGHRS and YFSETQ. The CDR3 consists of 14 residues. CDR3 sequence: CASSQDPDTDTQYF.

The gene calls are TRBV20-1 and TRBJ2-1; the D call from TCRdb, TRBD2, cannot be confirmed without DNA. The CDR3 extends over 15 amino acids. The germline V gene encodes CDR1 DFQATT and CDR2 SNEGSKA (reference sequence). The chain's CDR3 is CSVPYLAGGIQEQFF.

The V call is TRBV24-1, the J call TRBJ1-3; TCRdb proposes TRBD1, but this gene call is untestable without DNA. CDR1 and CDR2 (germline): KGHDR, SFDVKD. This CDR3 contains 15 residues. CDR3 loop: CATSESGTGLNTIYF.

The CDR3: CASSSPPRLGETQYF. V usage is TRBV28 and J usage is TRBJ2-5; TCRdb proposes TRBD1, but this gene call is untestable without DNA. Germline V lookup: CDR1 MDHEN, CDR2 SYDVKM. The CDR3 length is 15 residues.

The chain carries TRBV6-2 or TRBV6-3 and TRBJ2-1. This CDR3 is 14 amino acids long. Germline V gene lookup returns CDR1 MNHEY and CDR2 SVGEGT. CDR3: CTSGSGSSYNEHFF.

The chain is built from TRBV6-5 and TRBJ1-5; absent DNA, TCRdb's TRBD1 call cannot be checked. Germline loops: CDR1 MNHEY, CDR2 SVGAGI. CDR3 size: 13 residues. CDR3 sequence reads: CASSSGQFQPQHF.

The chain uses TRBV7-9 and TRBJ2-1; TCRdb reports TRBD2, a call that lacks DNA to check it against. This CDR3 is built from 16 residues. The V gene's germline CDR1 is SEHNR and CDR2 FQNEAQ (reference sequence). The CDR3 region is CASSPRTSAADNEQFF.

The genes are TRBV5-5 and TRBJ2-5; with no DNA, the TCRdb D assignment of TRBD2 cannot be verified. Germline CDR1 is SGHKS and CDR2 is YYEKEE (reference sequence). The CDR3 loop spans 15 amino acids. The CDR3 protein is CASSPGEAEQETQYF. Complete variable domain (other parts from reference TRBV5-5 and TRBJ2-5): DAGVTQSPTHLIKTRGQQVTLRCSPISGHKSVSWYQQVLGQGPQFIFQYYEKEERGRGNFPDRFSARQFPNYSSELNVNALLLGDSALYLCASSPGEAEQETQYFGPGTRLLVL.

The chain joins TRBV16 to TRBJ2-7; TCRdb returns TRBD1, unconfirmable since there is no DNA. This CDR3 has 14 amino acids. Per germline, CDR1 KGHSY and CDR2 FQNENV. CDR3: CASSQSARGYEQYF.

The CDR3 region is CATSRDRGLYNEQFF. This chain links TRBV15 with TRBJ2-1. This CDR3 comprises 15 residues. Germline CDR1 is LNHNV and CDR2 is YYDKDF (reference sequence).

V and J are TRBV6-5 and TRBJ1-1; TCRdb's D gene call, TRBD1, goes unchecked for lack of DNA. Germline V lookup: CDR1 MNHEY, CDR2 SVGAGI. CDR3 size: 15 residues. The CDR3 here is CASSYNPEDNTEAFF.

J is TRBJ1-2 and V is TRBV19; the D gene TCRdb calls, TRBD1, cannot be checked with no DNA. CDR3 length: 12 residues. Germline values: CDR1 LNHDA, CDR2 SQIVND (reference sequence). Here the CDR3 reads CASRPGQYGYTF.